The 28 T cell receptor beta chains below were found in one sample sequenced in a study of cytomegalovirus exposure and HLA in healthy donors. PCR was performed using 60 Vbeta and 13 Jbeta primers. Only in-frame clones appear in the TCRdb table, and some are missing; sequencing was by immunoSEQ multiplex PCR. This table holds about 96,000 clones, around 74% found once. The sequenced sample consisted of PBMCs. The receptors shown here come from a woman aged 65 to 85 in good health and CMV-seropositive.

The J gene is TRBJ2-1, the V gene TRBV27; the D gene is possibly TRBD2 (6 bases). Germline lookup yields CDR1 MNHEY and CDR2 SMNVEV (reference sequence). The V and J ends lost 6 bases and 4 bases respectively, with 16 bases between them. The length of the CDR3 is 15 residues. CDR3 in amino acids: CASRDAPGLYNEQFF. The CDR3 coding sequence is TGTGCCAGCAGAGACGCTCCGGGACTGTACAATGAGCAGTTCTTC.

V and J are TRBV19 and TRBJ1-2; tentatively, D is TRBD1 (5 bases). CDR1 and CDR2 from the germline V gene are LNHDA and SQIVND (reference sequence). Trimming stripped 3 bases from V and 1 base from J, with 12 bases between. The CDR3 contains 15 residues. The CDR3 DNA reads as TGTGCCAGTAGTATCAAGGGGACTGATAACTATGGCTACACCTTC. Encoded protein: CASSIKGTDNYGYTF.

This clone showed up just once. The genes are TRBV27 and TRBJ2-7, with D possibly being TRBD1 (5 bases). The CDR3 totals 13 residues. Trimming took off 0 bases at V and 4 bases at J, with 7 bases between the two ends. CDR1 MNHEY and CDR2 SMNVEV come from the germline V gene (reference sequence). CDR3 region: CASSLSRGYEQYF. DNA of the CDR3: TGTGCCAGCAGTTTATCTAGGGGATACGAGCAGTACTTC.

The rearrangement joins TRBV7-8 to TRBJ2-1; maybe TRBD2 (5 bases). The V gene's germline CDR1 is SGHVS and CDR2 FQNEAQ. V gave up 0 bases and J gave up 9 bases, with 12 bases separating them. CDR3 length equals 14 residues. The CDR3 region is CASSLARATSEQFF. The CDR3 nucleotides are TGTGCCAGCAGCTTAGCCCGGGCTACTAGTGAGCAGTTCTTC.

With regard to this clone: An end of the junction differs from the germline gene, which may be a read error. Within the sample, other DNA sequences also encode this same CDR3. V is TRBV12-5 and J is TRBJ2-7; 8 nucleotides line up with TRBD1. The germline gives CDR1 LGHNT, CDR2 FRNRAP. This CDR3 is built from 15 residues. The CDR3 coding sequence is TGTGCCAGTGGTTTGGGACAGGCGAACGACTACGAGCAGTACTTC. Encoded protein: CASGLGQANDYEQYF. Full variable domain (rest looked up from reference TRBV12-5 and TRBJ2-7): DARVTQTPRHKVTEMGQEVTMRCQPILGHNTVFWYRQTMMQGLELLAYFRNRAPLDDSGMPKDRFSAEMPDATLATLKIQPSEPRDSAVYFCASGLGQANDYEQYFGPGTRLTVT.

The CDR3 sequence is CASSPLQGFYGYTF. CDR3 bases: TGTGCCAGTAGTCCGCTACAGGGATTCTATGGCTACACCTTC. The gene calls are TRBV19 and TRBJ1-2; D possibly corresponds to TRBD1 (6 bases). The length of the CDR3 is 14 residues. Germline V gene sequence: CDR1 LNHDA, CDR2 SQIVND (reference sequence). Trimming cost V 5 bases and J 4 bases, with 14 bases left between them.

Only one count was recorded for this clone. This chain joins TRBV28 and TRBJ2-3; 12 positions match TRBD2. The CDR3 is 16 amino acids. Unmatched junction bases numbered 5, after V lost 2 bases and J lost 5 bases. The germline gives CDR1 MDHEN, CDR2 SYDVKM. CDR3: CASSLLAGGHGDTQYF. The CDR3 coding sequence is TGTGCCAGCAGTTTACTAGCGGGGGGGCATGGAGATACGCAGTATTTT.

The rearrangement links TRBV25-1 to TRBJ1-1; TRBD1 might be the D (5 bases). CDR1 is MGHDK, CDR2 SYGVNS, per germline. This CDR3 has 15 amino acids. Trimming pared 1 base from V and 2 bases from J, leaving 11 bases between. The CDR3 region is CASSEFAGGNTEAFF. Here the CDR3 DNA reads TGTGCCAGCAGTGAATTCGCGGGGGGAAACACTGAAGCTTTCTTT.

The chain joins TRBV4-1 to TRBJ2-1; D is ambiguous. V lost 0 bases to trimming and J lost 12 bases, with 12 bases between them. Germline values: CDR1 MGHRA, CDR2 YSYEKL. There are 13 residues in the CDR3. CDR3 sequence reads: CASSQDFQTGQFF. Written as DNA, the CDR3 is TGCGCCAGCAGCCAAGATTTCCAAACCGGGCAGTTCTTC.

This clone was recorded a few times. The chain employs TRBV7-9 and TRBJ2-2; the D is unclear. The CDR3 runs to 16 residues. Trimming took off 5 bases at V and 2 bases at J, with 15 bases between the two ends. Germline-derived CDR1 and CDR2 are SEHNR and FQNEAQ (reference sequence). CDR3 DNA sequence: TGTGCCAGCAGCCCCCGCCTCAGGTTAAACACCGGGGAGCTGTTTTTT. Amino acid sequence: CASSPRLRLNTGELFF.

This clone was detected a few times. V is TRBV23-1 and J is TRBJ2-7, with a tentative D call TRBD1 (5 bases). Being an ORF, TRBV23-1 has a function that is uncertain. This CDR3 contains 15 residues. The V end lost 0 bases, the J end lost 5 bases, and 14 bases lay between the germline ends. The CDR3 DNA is TGCGCCAGCAGTCAATCATCAGGACATAGTCACGAGCAGTACTTC. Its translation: CASSQSSGHSHEQYF.

The CDR3, as DNA: TGTGCCAGTAGTACCACGCTATACTGGGGCAGTACCTCCTACGAGCAGTACTTC. This sequence encodes CASSTTLYWGSTSYEQYF. V usage is TRBV19 and J usage is TRBJ2-7, with a tentative D call TRBD1 (5 bases). Germline CDR1 reads LNHDA; CDR2 reads SQIVND (reference sequence). Between the trimmed V and J ends, which lost 4 bases and 0 bases, there was a span of 22 bases. CDR3 length: 18 residues.

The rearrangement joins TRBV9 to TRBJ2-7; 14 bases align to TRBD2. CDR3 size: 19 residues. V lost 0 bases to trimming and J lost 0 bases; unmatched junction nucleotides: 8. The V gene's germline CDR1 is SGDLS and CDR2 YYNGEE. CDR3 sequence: CASSVAAGGTSGSSYEQYF. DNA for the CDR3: TGTGCCAGCAGCGTAGCAGCGGGGGGGACTAGCGGGAGCTCCTACGAGCAGTACTTC.

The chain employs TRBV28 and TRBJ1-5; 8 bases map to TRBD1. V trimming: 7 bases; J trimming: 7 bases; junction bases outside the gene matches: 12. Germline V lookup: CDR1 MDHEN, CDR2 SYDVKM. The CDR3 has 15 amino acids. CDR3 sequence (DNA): TGTGCCAGCACCTCCGGACAGGGAGGATCGCAGCCCCAGCATTTT. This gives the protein CASTSGQGGSQPQHF.

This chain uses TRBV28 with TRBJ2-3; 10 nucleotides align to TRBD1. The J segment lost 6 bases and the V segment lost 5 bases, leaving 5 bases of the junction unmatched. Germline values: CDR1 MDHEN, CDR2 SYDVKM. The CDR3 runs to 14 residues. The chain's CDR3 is CASSPGDRGDTQYF. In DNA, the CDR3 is TGTGCCAGCAGTCCTGGGGACAGGGGTGATACGCAGTATTTT.

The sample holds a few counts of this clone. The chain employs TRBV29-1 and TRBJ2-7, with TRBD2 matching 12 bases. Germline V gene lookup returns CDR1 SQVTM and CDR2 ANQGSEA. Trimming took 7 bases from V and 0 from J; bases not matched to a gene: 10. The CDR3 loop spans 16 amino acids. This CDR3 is CSGMGLAGQSSYEQYF. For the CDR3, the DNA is TGCAGCGGCATGGGACTAGCGGGCCAAAGCTCCTACGAGCAGTACTTC.

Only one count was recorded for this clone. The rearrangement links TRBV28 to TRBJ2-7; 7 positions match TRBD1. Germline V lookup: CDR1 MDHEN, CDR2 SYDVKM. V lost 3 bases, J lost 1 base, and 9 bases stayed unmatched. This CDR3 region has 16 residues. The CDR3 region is CASSFSGTEFSYEQYF. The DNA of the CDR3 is TGTGCCAGCAGTTTTTCGGGGACAGAGTTTTCCTACGAGCAGTACTTC.

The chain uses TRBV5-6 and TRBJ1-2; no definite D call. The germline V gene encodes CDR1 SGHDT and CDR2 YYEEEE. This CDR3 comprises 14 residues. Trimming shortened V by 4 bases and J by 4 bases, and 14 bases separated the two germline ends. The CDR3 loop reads CASSPTTAIYGYTF. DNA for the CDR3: TGTGCCAGCAGCCCGACCACAGCCATCTATGGCTACACCTTC.

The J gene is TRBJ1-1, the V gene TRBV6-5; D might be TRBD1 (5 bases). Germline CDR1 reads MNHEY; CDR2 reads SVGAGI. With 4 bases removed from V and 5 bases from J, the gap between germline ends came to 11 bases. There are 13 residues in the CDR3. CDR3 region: CASSSPRGTEAFF. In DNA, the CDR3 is TGTGCCAGCAGTTCACCCCGGGGGACTGAAGCTTTCTTT.

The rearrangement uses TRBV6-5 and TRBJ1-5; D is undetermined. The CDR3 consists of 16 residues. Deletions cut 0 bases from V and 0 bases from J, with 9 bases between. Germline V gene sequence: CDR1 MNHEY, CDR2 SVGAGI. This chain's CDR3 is CASSYSTPYSNQPQHF. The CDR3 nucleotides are TGTGCCAGCAGTTACTCGACACCGTATAGCAATCAGCCCCAGCATTTT.

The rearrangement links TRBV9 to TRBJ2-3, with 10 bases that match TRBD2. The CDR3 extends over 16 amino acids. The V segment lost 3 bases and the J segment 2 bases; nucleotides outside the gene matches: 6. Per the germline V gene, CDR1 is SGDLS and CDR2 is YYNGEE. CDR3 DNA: TGTGCCAGCAGCGGGAGGACTAGCGGTATCACAGATACGCAGTATTTT. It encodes CASSGRTSGITDTQYF.

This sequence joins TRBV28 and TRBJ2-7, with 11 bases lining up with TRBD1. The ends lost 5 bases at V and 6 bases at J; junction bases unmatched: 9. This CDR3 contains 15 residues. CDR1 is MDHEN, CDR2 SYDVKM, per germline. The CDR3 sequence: CASSPPGTGGSEQYF. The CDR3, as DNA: TGTGCCAGCAGTCCCCCCGGGACAGGGGGTTCCGAGCAGTACTTC.

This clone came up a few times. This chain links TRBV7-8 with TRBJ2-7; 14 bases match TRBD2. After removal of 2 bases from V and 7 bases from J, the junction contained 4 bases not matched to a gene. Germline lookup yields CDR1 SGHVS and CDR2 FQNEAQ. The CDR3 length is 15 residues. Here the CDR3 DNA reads TGTGCCAGCAGCTTATCCGGACTAGCGGGGGGAGAGCAGTACTTC. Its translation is CASSLSGLAGGEQYF.

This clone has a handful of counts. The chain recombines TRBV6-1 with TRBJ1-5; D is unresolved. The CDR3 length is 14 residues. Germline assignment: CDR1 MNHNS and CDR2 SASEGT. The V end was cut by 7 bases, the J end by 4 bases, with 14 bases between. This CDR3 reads CASNGSGRNQPQHF. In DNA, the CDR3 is TGTGCCAGCAATGGTTCGGGGAGGAATCAGCCCCAGCATTTT.

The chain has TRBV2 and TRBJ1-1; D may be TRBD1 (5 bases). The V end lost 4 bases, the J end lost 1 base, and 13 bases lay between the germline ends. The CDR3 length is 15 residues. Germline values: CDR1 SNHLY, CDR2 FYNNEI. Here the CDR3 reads CASSVPGLQNTEAFF. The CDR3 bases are TGTGCCAGCAGTGTTCCGGGACTCCAGAACACTGAAGCTTTCTTT.

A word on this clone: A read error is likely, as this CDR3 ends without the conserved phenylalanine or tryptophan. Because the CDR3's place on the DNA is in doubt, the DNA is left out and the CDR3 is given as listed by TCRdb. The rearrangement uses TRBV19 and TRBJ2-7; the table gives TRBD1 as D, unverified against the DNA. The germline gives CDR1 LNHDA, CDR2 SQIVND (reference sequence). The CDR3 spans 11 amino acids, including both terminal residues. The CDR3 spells CASSITGAKYL.

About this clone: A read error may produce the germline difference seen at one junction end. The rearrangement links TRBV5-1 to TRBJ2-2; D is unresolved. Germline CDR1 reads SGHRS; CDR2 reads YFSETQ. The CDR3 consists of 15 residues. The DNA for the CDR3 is TGCGCCAGCGGCTTTCGAGCCGCGAACACCGGGGAGCTGTTTTTT. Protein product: CASGFRAANTGELFF. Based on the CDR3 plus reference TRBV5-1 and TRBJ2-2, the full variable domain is KAGVTQTPRYLIKTRGQQVTLSCSPISGHRSVSWYQQTPGQGLQFLFEYFSETQRNKGNFPGRFSGRQFSNSRSEMNVSTLELGDSALYLCASGFRAANTGELFFGEGSRLTVL.

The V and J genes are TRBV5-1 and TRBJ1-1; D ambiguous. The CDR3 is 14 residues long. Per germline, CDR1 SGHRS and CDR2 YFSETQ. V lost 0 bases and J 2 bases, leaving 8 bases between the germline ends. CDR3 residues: CASSLGAANTEAFF. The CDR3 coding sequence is TGCGCCAGCAGCTTGGGAGCGGCAAACACTGAAGCTTTCTTT.